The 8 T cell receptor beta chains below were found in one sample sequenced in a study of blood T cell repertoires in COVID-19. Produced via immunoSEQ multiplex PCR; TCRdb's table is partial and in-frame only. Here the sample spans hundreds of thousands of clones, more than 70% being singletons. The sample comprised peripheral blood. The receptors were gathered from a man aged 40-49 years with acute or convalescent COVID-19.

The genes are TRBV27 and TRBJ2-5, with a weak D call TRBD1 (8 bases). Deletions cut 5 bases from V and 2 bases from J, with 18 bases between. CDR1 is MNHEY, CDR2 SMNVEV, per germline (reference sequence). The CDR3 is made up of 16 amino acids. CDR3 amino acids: CASSNRGGVLQETQYF. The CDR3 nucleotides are TGTGCCAGCAGTAACAGGGGGGGTGTACTGCAAGAGACCCAGTACTTC.

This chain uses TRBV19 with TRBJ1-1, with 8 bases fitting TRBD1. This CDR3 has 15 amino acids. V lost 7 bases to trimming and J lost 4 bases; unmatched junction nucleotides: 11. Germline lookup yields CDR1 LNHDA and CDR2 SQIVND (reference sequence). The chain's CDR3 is CASTRGRPGGTEAFF. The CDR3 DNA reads TGTGCCAGTACCAGGGGGCGCCCGGGGGGCACTGAAGCTTTCTTT.

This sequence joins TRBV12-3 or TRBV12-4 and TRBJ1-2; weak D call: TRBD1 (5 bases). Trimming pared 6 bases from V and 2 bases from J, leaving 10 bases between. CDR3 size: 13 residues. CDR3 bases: TGTGCCAGCAGCCGGCCAGGGAACTATGGCTACACCTTC. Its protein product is CASSRPGNYGYTF.

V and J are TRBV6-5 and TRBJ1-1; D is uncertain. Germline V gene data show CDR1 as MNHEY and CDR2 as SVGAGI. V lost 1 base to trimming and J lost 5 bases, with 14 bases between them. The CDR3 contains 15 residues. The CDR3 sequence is CASSYYGELETEAFF. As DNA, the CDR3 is TGTGCCAGCAGTTACTACGGGGAGTTGGAAACTGAAGCTTTCTTT.

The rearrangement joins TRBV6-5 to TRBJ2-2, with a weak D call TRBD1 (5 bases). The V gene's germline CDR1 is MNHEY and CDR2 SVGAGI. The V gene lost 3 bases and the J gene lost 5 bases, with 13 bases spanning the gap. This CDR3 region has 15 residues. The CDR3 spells CASSYRGAWTGELFF. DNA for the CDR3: TGTGCCAGCAGTTATAGGGGCGCGTGGACCGGGGAGCTGTTTTTT.

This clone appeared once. As DNA, the CDR3 is TGTGCCAGCAGAAATGCGGGGAAGTTTACTGGCTACACCTTC. The encoded protein is CASRNAGKFTGYTF. The rearrangement joins TRBV28 to TRBJ1-2; D is ambiguous. This CDR3 comprises 14 residues. The germline V gene encodes CDR1 MDHEN and CDR2 SYDVKM. Trimming took 6 bases from V and 7 from J, leaving 18 bases between them.

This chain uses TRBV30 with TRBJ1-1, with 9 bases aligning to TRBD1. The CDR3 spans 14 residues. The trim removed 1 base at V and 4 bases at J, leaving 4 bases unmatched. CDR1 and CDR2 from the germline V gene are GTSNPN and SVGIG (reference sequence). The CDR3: CAWSAGTGFTEAFF. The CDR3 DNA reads TGTGCCTGGAGTGCCGGGACAGGGTTCACTGAAGCTTTCTTT.

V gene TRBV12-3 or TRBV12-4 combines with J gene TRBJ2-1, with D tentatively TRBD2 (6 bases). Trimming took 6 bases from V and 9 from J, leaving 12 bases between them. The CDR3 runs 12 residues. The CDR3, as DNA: TGTGCCAGCAGCCACGGACTAAGTGAGCAGTTCTTC. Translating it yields CASSHGLSEQFF.